This is a list of T cell receptor beta chains from one sample in a study of T-cell reconstitution after alpha-beta-depleted transplantation in children. TCRdb analysed the PCR reads with MiXCR anew, one entry per CDR3 protein. The sample contains about 610,000 distinct CDR3 sequences, roughly a tenth of which appear only once. Sequenced here: PBMCs from the stem cell graft donor, sampled from the stem cell graft. These receptors all come from a human donor who donated a stem cell graft to a child with acute myeloid leukemia. CDR3s include the opening cysteine and the closing phenylalanine or tryptophan. The order of the fields is clone size, D gene, J gene, V gene, CDR3 DNA, CDR3 protein. D genes are given only for firm matches. Clone size, where shown, is once, few, many, or a class for clones that have expanded.

- | TRBD2 | TRBJ2-7 | TRBV6-2/TRBV6-3 | TGTGCCAGCAGTCGTCCTAGCGGGACGGGCTACGAGCAGTACTTC | CASSRPSGTGYEQYF
few | TRBD1 | TRBJ1-6 | TRBV28 | TGTGCCAGCAGACTCGGGGGACAGGGGACGACCAAGAATTCACCCCTCCACTTT | CASRLGGQGTTKNSPLHF
- | TRBD2 | TRBJ2-7 | TRBV5-1 | TGCGCCAGCAGCTTCGGACTAGCGGTTCCACTACGCGAGCAGTACTTC | CASSFGLAVPLREQYF
many | - | TRBJ2-1 | TRBV20-1 | TGCAGTGCTAGGAGGGAGGGGGCCACCTACAATGAGCAGTTCTTC | CSARREGATYNEQFF
few | - | TRBJ2-5 | TRBV29-1 | TGCAGCGTTGAAGAGGTACCCGGAGAGACCCAGTACTTC | CSVEEVPGETQYF
- | - | TRBJ1-4 | TRBV20-1 | TGCAGTGCTCCTTGGGGTGAAAAACTGTTTTTT | CSAPWGEKLFF
many | - | TRBJ2-2 | TRBV4-3 | TGCGCCAGCAGCTACGACTCGAACACCGGGGAGCTGTTTTTT | CASSYDSNTGELFF
few | - | TRBJ1-2 | TRBV29-1 | TGCAGCGTTTGGACACCCTCGGATGGCTACACCTTC | CSVWTPSDGYTF
- | TRBD2 | TRBJ2-7 | TRBV6-1 | TGTGCCAGCTGCGGGGGGAGGCCTACCTACGAGCAGTACTTC | CASCGGRPTYEQYF
many | TRBD1 | TRBJ1-1 | TRBV11-2 | TGTGCCAGCAGCCAGGACAGGGTAAACACTGAAGCTTTCTTT | CASSQDRVNTEAFF
few | - | TRBJ2-7 | TRBV20-1 | TGCAGTGCTAGAGCAGGGGACTTTCTCTACGAGCAGTACTTC | CSARAGDFLYEQYF
many | - | TRBJ2-3 | TRBV7-7 | TGTGCTAGCAGCTTAGGATCGGGAGCAGATACGCAGTATTTT | CASSLGSGADTQYF
few | TRBD2 | TRBJ2-3 | TRBV5-1 | TGCGCCAGCAGCTTTAGCGGGATCCCAGATACGCAGTATTTT | CASSFSGIPDTQYF
many | - | TRBJ2-7 | TRBV25-1 | TGTGCCAGCAGTGAGCGACTCGAGCAGTACTTC | CASSERLEQYF
- | TRBD2 | TRBJ2-1 | TRBV20-1 | TGCAGTGCTTCGGGACTAGCGGGAGGGTCTGAGCAGTTCTTC | CSASGLAGGSEQFF
- | - | TRBJ1-5 | TRBV24-1 | TGTGCCACCAGTAACCCGGGAGAAGGCCAGCCCCAGCATTTT | CATSNPGEGQPQHF
many | - | TRBJ2-1 | TRBV20-1 | TGCAGTGCTAGAGATCTGAACGCAGGGAGGATAGACGGTGAGCAGTTCTTC | CSARDLNAGRIDGEQFF
few | - | TRBJ2-1 | TRBV14 | TGTGCCAGCAGCCTTACGGGTCCCCCTTCCTACAATGAGCAGTTCTTC | CASSLTGPPSYNEQFF
many | - | TRBJ2-7 | TRBV28 | TGTGCCAGCAGTTCAGAGGGGGGGGCGACCTACGAGCAGTACTTC | CASSSEGGATYEQYF
many | - | TRBJ2-2 | TRBV12-3/TRBV12-4 | TGTGCCAGCAGTCGACGGGAGCAGGGCACCGGGGAGCTGTTTTTT | CASSRREQGTGELFF
- | - | TRBJ2-7 | TRBV6-5 | TGTGCCAGCACCAATCTTGACGAGCAGTACTTC | CASTNLDEQYF
few | - | TRBJ2-5 | TRBV5-1 | TGCGCCAGCAGCTCCTTTGGGCTAGCCCAAGAGACCCAGTACTTC | CASSSFGLAQETQYF
many | - | TRBJ2-7 | TRBV4-3 | TGCGCCAGCAGCCAGGTCCTTGGCTCCTACGAGCAGTACTTC | CASSQVLGSYEQYF
many | TRBD2 | TRBJ2-1 | TRBV20-1 | TGCAGTGCTACGAGGGGCCCTAGCGGATACAATGAGCAGTTCTTC | CSATRGPSGYNEQFF
few | TRBD2 | TRBJ2-1 | TRBV7-2 | TGTGCCAGCAGCTTGAGTTGGGGACTAGCGTACAATGAGCAGTTCTTC | CASSLSWGLAYNEQFF
- | - | TRBJ2-7 | TRBV6-1 | TGTGCCAGCAAAAACAGGGCAGGCTACGAGCAGTACTTC | CASKNRAGYEQYF
- | TRBD1 | TRBJ2-7 | TRBV12-3/TRBV12-4 | TGTGCCAGCAGTTTTTGGGACAGGGTCTACGAGCAGTACTTC | CASSFWDRVYEQYF
few | - | TRBJ2-7 | TRBV5-8 | TGTGCCAGCAGCTTGGCCCTCTATCTCTACGAGCAGTACTTC | CASSLALYLYEQYF
many | - | TRBJ1-2 | TRBV20-1 | TGCAGTGCTAGAGATAGAGCGGGGGCGCCCGGCTACACCTTC | CSARDRAGAPGYTF
- | - | TRBJ2-5 | TRBV6-5 | TGTGCCAGCAGTTACCAATTGAGTACCATAGGGGGGGAGGCGACCCAGTACTTC | CASSYQLSTIGGEATQYF
few | - | TRBJ1-6 | TRBV4-3 | TGCGCCAGCAGCCAAGGGGGGAGCTCCTATAATTCACCCCTCCACTTT | CASSQGGSSYNSPLHF
- | - | TRBJ2-3 | TRBV4-3 | TGCGCCAGCAGCCAAGATTTTCCAGCAAGCACAGATACGCAGTATTTT | CASSQDFPASTDTQYF
many | TRBD2 | TRBJ2-5 | TRBV20-1 | TGCAGTGCTAAGATATCGGGAGGCCATCAAGAGACCCAGTACTTC | CSAKISGGHQETQYF